This entry features one T cell receptor beta chain sequence. Antigen: not known. This record belongs to a study of early stage breast cancer tumors. Produced via immunoSEQ multiplex PCR; TCRdb's table is partial and in-frame only. The repertoire holds about 25,000 clones, with about 70% as singletons. Roughly 19-50 mg of tissue was diced for each tumor. Study-wide findings and caveats: Chain pairing and CD4, CD8 or FOXP3 expression were not captured. Tumors had 2 to 3-fold higher T cell density and higher clonality than adjacent normal breast tissue.

The V end lost 8 bases, the J end lost 0 bases, and 11 bases lay between the germline ends. This CDR3 contains 14 residues. In germline, CDR1 is MDHEN, CDR2 SYDVKM. Sample: breast tumor tissue. This chain joins TRBV28 and TRBJ1-5; D is perhaps TRBD1 (5 bases). The receptor comes from a person in their sixties or seventies with breast cancer. The CDR3 DNA reads TGTGCCAGCCAGGGCGGTTATAGCAATCAGCCCCAGCATTTT. This gives the protein CASQGGYSNQPQHF.